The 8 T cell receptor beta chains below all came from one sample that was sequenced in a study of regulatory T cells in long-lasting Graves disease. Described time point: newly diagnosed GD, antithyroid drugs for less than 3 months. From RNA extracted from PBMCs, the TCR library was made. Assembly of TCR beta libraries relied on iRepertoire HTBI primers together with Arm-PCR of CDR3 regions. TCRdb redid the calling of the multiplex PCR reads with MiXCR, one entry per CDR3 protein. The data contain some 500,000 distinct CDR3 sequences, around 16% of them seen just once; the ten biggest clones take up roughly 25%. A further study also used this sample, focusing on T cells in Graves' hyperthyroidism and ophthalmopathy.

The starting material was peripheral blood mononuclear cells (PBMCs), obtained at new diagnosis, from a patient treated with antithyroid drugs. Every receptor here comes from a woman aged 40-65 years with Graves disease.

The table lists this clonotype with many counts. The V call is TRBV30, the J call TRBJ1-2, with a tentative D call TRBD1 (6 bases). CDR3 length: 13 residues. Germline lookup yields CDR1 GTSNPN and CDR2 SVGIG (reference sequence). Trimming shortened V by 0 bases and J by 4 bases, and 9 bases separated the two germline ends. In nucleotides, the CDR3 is TGTGCCTGGAGTGTACGAGGGGGCTATGGCTACACCTTC. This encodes CAWSVRGGYGYTF.

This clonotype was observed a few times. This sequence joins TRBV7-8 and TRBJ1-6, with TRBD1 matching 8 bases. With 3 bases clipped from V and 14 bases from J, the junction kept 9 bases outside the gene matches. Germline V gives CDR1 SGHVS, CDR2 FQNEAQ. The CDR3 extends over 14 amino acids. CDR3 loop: CASSLGRTGYTLHF. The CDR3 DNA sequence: TGTGCCAGCAGCTTGGGGAGGACAGGGTATACCCTCCACTTT.

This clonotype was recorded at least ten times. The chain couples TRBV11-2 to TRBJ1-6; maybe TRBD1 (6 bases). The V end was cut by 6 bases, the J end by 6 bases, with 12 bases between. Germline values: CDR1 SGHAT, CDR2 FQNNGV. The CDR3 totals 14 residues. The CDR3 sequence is CASRVGQPNSPLHF. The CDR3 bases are TGTGCCAGCAGGGTGGGACAACCTAATTCACCCCTCCACTTT.

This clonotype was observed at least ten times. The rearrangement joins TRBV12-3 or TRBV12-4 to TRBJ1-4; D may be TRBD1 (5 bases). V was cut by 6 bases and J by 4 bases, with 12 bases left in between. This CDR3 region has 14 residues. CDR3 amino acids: CASSLGTDNEKLFF. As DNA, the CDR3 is TGTGCCAGCAGCCTCGGGACGGATAATGAAAAACTGTTTTTT.

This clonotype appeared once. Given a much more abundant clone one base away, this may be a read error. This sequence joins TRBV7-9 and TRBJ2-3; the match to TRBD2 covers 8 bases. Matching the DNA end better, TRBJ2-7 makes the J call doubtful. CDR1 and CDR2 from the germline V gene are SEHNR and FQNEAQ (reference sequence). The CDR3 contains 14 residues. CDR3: CASSLGGGTNEQYF. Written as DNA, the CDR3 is TGTGCCAGCAGCTTGGGCGGGGGGACCAATGAGCAGTACTTC.

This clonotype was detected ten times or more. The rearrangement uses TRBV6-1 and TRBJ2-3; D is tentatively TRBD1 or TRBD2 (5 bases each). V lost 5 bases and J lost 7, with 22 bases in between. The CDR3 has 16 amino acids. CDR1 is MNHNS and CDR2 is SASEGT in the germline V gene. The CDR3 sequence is CASSPSSGTRRHTQYF. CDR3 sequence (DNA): TGTGCCAGCAGTCCATCCTCCGGGACCCGGAGGCATACGCAGTATTTT.

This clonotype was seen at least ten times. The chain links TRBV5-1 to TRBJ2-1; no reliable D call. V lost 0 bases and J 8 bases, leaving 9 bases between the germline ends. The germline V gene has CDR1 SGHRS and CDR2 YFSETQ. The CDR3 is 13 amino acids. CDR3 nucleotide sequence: TGCGCCAGCAGCTTGGAAGGTGTTGATGAGCAGTTCTTC. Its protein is CASSLEGVDEQFF.

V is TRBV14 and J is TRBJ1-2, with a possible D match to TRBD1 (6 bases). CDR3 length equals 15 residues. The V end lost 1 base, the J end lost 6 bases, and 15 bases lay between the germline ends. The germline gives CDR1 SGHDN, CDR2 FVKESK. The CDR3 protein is CASSQAPLGGDGYTF. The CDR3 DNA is TGTGCCAGCAGCCAAGCGCCCTTGGGGGGCGATGGCTACACCTTC.